The 25 T cell receptor beta chains listed next were all sequenced from one sample in a study of OX40 agonist ivuxolimab in advanced cancers. Libraries were prepared by immunoSEQ multiplex PCR; TCRdb keeps only in-frame clonotypes and omits some of them. The top ten clones hold around 2.9% of a sample with approximately 79,000 clones, 85% of them seen once. The sequences come from CD4+ or CD8+ T cells sorted from blood, collected in a trial of the OX40 agonist ivuxolimab. These receptor sequences come from an adult with an advanced solid tumor such as melanoma, head and neck, liver or kidney cancer.

The table lists this clone with a count of one. The chain couples TRBV19 to TRBJ2-7; D is unclear. V was shortened by 3 bases and J by 1 base, with 7 bases between the two germline ends. The length of the CDR3 is 13 residues. Looked up from germline, CDR1 is LNHDA and CDR2 is SQIVND (reference sequence). CDR3 protein: CASSIQRSYEQYF. CDR3 bases: TGTGCCAGTAGTATCCAACGGTCCTACGAGCAGTACTTC.

This clone was observed once. This chain joins TRBV6-6 and TRBJ2-7, with TRBD1 matching 12 bases. V lost 0 bases and J lost 6; bases outside the gene matches: 3. Germline V gives CDR1 MNHNY, CDR2 SVGAGI (reference sequence). CDR3 length equals 15 residues. The CDR3 DNA reads TGTGCCAGCAGTTACTCGGGGGACAGGGGGCTCGAGCAGTACTTC. The encoded protein is CASSYSGDRGLEQYF.

The chain joins TRBV4-1 to TRBJ2-7, with D tentatively TRBD1 (6 bases). Germline V lookup: CDR1 MGHRA, CDR2 YSYEKL. The CDR3 runs to 14 residues. Trimming removed 4 bases from V and 3 bases from J, with 13 bases in between. CDR3 region: CASSLQRGFYEQYF. The CDR3 DNA is TGCGCCAGCAGCCTTCAAAGGGGGTTCTACGAGCAGTACTTC.

The chain has TRBV6-5 and TRBJ1-1; D possibly corresponds to TRBD1 (5 bases). Germline values: CDR1 MNHEY, CDR2 SVGAGI. Trimming removed 6 bases from V and 11 bases from J, with 22 bases in between. The length of the CDR3 is 14 residues. In DNA, the CDR3 is TGTGCCAGCAGCCCCCGGGGGGACCTGTACAAGGCTTTCTTT. It codes for CASSPRGDLYKAFF.

The chain joins TRBV30 to TRBJ1-3; D is uncertain. Per the germline V gene, CDR1 is GTSNPN and CDR2 is SVGIG (reference sequence). The CDR3 consists of 17 residues. Trimming took 3 bases from V and 0 from J, leaving 18 bases between them. In DNA, the CDR3 is TGTGCCTGGAGCATCCTCCCCGCTATAATCTCTGGAAACACCATATATTTT. Translating gives CAWSILPAIISGNTIYF.

This chain joins TRBV11-2 and TRBJ2-2; D is unclear. CDR1 and CDR2 (germline): SGHAT, FQNNGV. V lost 2 bases to trimming and J lost 3 bases, with 7 bases between them. The CDR3 consists of 14 residues. This CDR3 is CASSLRPDTGELFF. In DNA form, the CDR3 reads TGTGCCAGCAGCTTACGACCAGACACCGGGGAGCTGTTTTTT.

The J gene is TRBJ1-2, the V gene TRBV5-1, with a tentative D call TRBD1 (5 bases). This CDR3 has 14 residues. Germline V CDR1 and CDR2: SGHRS, YFSETQ. Trimming shortened V by 1 base and J by 4 bases, and 11 bases separated the two germline ends. The CDR3 nucleotides read TGCGCCAGCAGCTTGACCGGGGGGAGCTATGGCTACACCTTC. Translated, it gives CASSLTGGSYGYTF. Variable domain in full (rest from reference TRBV5-1 and TRBJ1-2): KAGVTQTPRYLIKTRGQQVTLSCSPISGHRSVSWYQQTPGQGLQFLFEYFSETQRNKGNFPGRFSGRQFSNSRSEMNVSTLELGDSALYLCASSLTGGSYGYTFGSGTRLTVV.

The rearrangement links TRBV11-3 to TRBJ2-1; 7 bases fit TRBD2. CDR3 size: 15 residues. The junction had 6 bases not matched to a gene; V was cut back by 0 bases and J by 7 bases. Germline V gene lookup returns CDR1 SGHNT and CDR2 YENEEA. The CDR3 loop reads CASSLEGGRRNEQFF. In DNA, the CDR3 is TGTGCCAGCAGCTTAGAAGGCGGGAGACGGAATGAGCAGTTCTTC.

The gene calls are TRBV18 and TRBJ2-3, with 7 bases lining up with TRBD1. The CDR3 totals 14 residues. V gave up 3 bases and J gave up 12 bases; unmatched junction bases: 12. Germline V gives CDR1 KGHSH, CDR2 LQKENI. CDR3 in DNA: TGTGCCAGCTCACCCTCCAGGGGACAGCGCGTCCAGTATTTT. It yields the protein CASSPSRGQRVQYF.

The rearrangement links TRBV7-9 to TRBJ2-2; 8 nucleotides line up with TRBD1. Trimming took 4 bases from V and 4 from J; bases not matched to a gene: 8. Germline CDR1 is SEHNR and CDR2 is FQNEAQ (reference sequence). This CDR3 has 16 residues. CDR3 bases: TGTGCCAGCAGCTATACAGGGGACAGGACCACCGGGGAGCTGTTTTTT. This encodes CASSYTGDRTTGELFF.

The chain recombines TRBV11-1 with TRBJ2-4; no clear D gene. The V end was cut by 1 base, the J end by 8 bases, with 9 bases between. Germline CDR1 and CDR2: SGHAT and FQDESV (reference sequence). This CDR3 has 13 residues. CDR3: CASSLGQVDIQYF. The DNA of the CDR3 is TGTGCCAGCAGCTTAGGGCAAGTGGACATTCAGTACTTC.

The CDR3: CASATGSANGIYGYTF. DNA for the CDR3: TGTGCCAGCGCGACAGGGTCGGCAAACGGGATCTATGGCTACACCTTC. This chain links TRBV4-2 with TRBJ1-2; 7 positions agree with TRBD1. Germline trimming cut 8 bases from V and 4 bases from J; bases unmatched to any gene: 16. Looked up from germline, CDR1 is LGHNA and CDR2 is YNFKEQ. The CDR3 consists of 16 residues.

V gene TRBV7-9 combines with J gene TRBJ1-2; D not certain. V was trimmed by 7 bases and J by 7 bases, leaving 19 bases between them. Germline V CDR1 and CDR2: SEHNR, FQNEAQ (reference sequence). The CDR3 contains 14 residues. CDR3 in amino acids: CASTLSTWSTGYTF. CDR3 bases: TGTGCCAGCACCCTATCCACTTGGAGTACTGGCTACACCTTC.

This sequence joins TRBV19 and TRBJ1-2; D is perhaps TRBD1 (6 bases). Trimming took off 7 bases at V and 8 bases at J, with 17 bases between the two ends. The CDR3 totals 13 residues. The V gene's germline CDR1 is LNHDA and CDR2 SQIVND (reference sequence). The CDR3 bases are TGTGCCAGTACCTCCCGTCTACAGGGAGGCTACACCTTC. Translation: CASTSRLQGGYTF.

This sequence joins TRBV7-3 and TRBJ1-2; D remains unclear. CDR1 is SGHTA and CDR2 is FQGTGA in the germline V gene. The CDR3 length is 16 residues. Trimming cost V 3 bases and J 3 bases, with 17 bases left between them. The CDR3 DNA reads as TGTGCCAGCAGCTTCAAAATCGGCGGGCCGGACTATGGCTACACCTTC. Translating it yields CASSFKIGGPDYGYTF.

This sequence joins TRBV5-1 and TRBJ2-5; no clear D gene. Germline V gene lookup returns CDR1 SGHRS and CDR2 YFSETQ. The CDR3 sequence is 14 residues long. Deletions cut 1 base from V and 1 base from J, with 8 bases between. DNA for the CDR3: TGCGCCAGCAGCTTGTGGGGTGGCCAAGAGACCCAGTACTTC. It yields the protein CASSLWGGQETQYF.

The chain joins TRBV30 to TRBJ2-2, with D perhaps TRBD1 (5 bases). The CDR3 runs 14 residues. Germline V CDR1 and CDR2: GTSNPN, SVGIG (reference sequence). The V and J ends lost 3 bases and 4 bases respectively, with 12 bases between them. CDR3 region: CAWRRQGSTGELFF. CDR3 bases: TGTGCCTGGAGAAGGCAGGGTAGCACCGGGGAGCTGTTTTTT.

The count of this clone is one. The chain couples TRBV7-8 to TRBJ1-1, with D maybe TRBD1 (6 bases). The CDR3 extends over 14 amino acids. Germline V lookup: CDR1 SGHVS, CDR2 FQNEAQ. Trimming cost V 3 bases and J 5 bases, with 13 bases left between them. The CDR3: CASSFSGGTTEAFF. The CDR3 DNA is TGTGCCAGCAGCTTCTCCGGGGGCACAACTGAAGCTTTCTTT.

J is TRBJ2-7 and V is TRBV19; weak D call: TRBD1 (6 bases). Germline V gives CDR1 LNHDA, CDR2 SQIVND (reference sequence). V shed 3 bases and J shed 3 bases, with 15 bases lying between them. CDR3 length equals 15 residues. The CDR3 sequence is CASSMTGTYSYEQYF. The CDR3 nucleotides read TGTGCCAGTAGTATGACGGGGACATACAGCTACGAGCAGTACTTC. Using reference TRBV19 and TRBJ2-7 for the parts outside the CDR3, the full variable domain is DGGITQSPKYLFRKEGQNVTLSCEQNLNHDAMYWYRQDPGQGLRLIYYSQIVNDFQKGDIAEGYSVSREKKESFPLTVTSAQKNPTAFYLCASSMTGTYSYEQYFGPGTRLTVT.

The rearrangement joins TRBV7-6 to TRBJ2-1; D not certain. CDR3 size: 14 residues. Trimming cost V 5 bases and J 7 bases, with 15 bases left between them. Germline V gene lookup returns CDR1 SGHVS and CDR2 FNYEAQ. The DNA for the CDR3 is TGTGCCAGCAGCCTTGGACCCGCTTTGAATGAGCAGTTCTTC. Encoded protein: CASSLGPALNEQFF.

CDR3 amino acids: CASSRDREGGYTF. The CDR3 DNA reads as TGTGCCAGCTCACGGGACAGGGAGGGTGGCTACACCTTC. The rearrangement links TRBV18 to TRBJ1-2, with 9 bases lining up with TRBD1. The germline V gene encodes CDR1 KGHSH and CDR2 LQKENI. J lost 7 bases, V lost 4 bases, and 4 bases had no gene match. The CDR3 runs 13 residues.

This clone was seen once. This CDR3 is CASSFSGANVLTF. The CDR3 nucleotides read TGTGCCAGCAGCTTCTCTGGGGCCAACGTCCTGACTTTC. The genes are TRBV7-3 and TRBJ2-6, with no clear D. Germline values: CDR1 SGHTA, CDR2 FQGTGA. The CDR3 is 13 amino acids. V lost 3 bases, J lost 0 bases, and 0 bases lay in between.

The chain couples TRBV19 to TRBJ2-7, with D possibly matching TRBD2 (6 bases). The V end was cut by 9 bases, the J end by 2 bases, with 20 bases between. This CDR3 contains 15 residues. Germline-derived CDR1 and CDR2 are LNHDA and SQIVND (reference sequence). Here the CDR3 reads CASQMRGFIPYEQYF. The CDR3 DNA reads as TGTGCCAGCCAAATGCGGGGTTTCATCCCCTACGAGCAGTACTTC.

The chain combines TRBV7-3 with TRBJ1-1, with unresolved D. Per the germline V gene, CDR1 is SGHTA and CDR2 is FQGTGA. The V end was cut by 2 bases, the J end by 3 bases, with 7 bases between. The CDR3 contains 13 residues. As DNA, the CDR3 is TGTGCCAGCAGCTTAGAGATGGACACTGAAGCTTTCTTT. Translating gives CASSLEMDTEAFF.

The gene calls are TRBV19 and TRBJ2-1; D perhaps matches TRBD1 (6 bases). This CDR3 comprises 17 residues. Trimming cost V 4 bases and J 4 bases, with 20 bases left between them. Germline lookup yields CDR1 LNHDA and CDR2 SQIVND (reference sequence). The CDR3 nucleotides read TGTGCCAGTAGTAGGTTGCTGTCAAGGACAGAGTACAATGAGCAGTTCTTC. This sequence encodes CASSRLLSRTEYNEQFF. Using reference TRBV19 and TRBJ2-1 for the parts outside the CDR3, the full variable domain is DGGITQSPKYLFRKEGQNVTLSCEQNLNHDAMYWYRQDPGQGLRLIYYSQIVNDFQKGDIAEGYSVSREKKESFPLTVTSAQKNPTAFYLCASSRLLSRTEYNEQFFGPGTRLTVL.